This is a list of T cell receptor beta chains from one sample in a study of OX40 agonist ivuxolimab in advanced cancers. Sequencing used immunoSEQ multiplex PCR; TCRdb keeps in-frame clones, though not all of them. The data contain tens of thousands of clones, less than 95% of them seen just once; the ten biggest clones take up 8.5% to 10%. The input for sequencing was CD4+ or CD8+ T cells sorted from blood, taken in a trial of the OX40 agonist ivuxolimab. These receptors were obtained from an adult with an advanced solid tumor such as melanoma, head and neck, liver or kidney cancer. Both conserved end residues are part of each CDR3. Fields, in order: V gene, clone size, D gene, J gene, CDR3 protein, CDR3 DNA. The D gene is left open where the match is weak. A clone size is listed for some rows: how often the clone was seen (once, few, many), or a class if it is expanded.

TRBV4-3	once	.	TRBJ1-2	CASSQQDSSTYGYTF	TGCGCCAGCAGCCAACAGGACAGCTCAACCTATGGCTACACCTTC
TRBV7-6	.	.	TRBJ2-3	CASSPMAGSDTQYF	TGTGCCAGCAGCCCCATGGCGGGATCAGATACGCAGTATTTT
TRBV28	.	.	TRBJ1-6	CASSSGRDVQYNSPLHF	TGTGCCAGCAGTTCCGGACGAGACGTTCAATATAATTCACCCCTCCACTTT
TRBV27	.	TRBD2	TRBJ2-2	CASSSRLAGRTGELFF	TGTGCCAGCAGTTCCAGACTAGCGGGAAGGACCGGGGAGCTGTTTTTT
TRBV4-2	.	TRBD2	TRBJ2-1	CASSPLGLADYNEQFF	TGTGCCAGCAGCCCCCTCGGACTAGCGGATTACAATGAGCAGTTCTTC
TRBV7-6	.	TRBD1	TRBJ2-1	CASSLDGQGGFNEQFF	TGTGCCAGCAGCTTAGACGGACAGGGAGGATTCAATGAGCAGTTCTTC
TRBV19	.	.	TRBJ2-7	CASSIGGTAYEQYF	TGTGCCAGTAGTATTGGCGGGACCGCGTACGAGCAGTACTTC
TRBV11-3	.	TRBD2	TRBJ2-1	CASSPRTSGERSHEQFF	TGTGCCAGCAGCCCCCGGACTAGCGGGGAGAGATCCCATGAGCAGTTCTTC
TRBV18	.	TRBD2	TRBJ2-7	CASSPPRGVGEQYF	TGTGCCAGCTCACCACCCCGGGGGGTGGGCGAGCAGTACTTC
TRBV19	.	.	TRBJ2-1	CASTPGYNEQFF	TGTGCCAGTACACCGGGGTACAATGAGCAGTTCTTC
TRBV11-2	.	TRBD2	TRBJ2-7	CASSFTSGREQYF	TGTGCCAGCAGCTTCACTAGCGGGCGCGAGCAGTACTTC
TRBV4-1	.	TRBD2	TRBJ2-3	CASSQVSGGDSTDTQYF	TGCGCCAGCAGCCAAGTTAGCGGGGGGGATAGCACAGATACGCAGTATTTT
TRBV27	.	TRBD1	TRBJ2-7	CASSLYDPGQGAYEQYF	TGTGCCAGCAGTTTATACGACCCGGGACAGGGGGCTTACGAGCAGTACTTC
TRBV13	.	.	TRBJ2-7	CASSYSYEQYF	TGTGCCAGCAGCTACTCCTACGAGCAGTACTTC
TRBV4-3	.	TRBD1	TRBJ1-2	CASSQEGQGVPYGYTF	TGCGCCAGCAGCCAAGAAGGTCAGGGGGTACCCTATGGCTACACCTTC
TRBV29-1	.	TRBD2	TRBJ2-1	CSVVTSGYNEQFF	TGCAGCGTTGTGACTAGCGGATACAATGAGCAGTTCTTC
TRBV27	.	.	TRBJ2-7	CASSFGSWAYEQYF	TGTGCCAGCAGTTTTGGTAGCTGGGCCTACGAGCAGTACTTC
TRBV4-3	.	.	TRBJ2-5	CASSQARRGAETQYF	TGCGCCAGCAGCCAAGCCCGGAGAGGGGCTGAGACCCAGTACTTC
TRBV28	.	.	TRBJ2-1	CASSLRISSYNEQFF	TGTGCCAGCAGTTTAAGGATAAGCTCCTACAATGAGCAGTTCTTC
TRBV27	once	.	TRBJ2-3	CASSLGGYTDTQYF	TGTGCCAGCAGTTTGGGGGGATACACAGATACGCAGTATTTT
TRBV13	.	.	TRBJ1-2	CASSQGGIYGYTF	TGTGCCAGCAGCCAAGGAGGCATCTATGGCTACACCTTC
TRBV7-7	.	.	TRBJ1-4	CASSSVSGEKLFF	TGTGCCAGCAGCTCGGTGTCTGGGGAAAAACTGTTTTTT
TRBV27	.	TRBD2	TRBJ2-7	CASRWLGGSSYEQYF	TGTGCCAGCAGATGGCTCGGGGGGAGCTCCTACGAGCAGTACTTC
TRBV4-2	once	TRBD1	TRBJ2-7	CASSPGQGDDEQYF	TGTGCCAGCAGCCCCGGGCAGGGGGACGACGAGCAGTACTTC
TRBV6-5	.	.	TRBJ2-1	CASSSGTWEFEEQFF	TGTGCCAGCAGCTCCGGGACATGGGAATTTGAAGAGCAGTTCTTC
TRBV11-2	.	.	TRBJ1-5	CASSLGPGSNQPQHF	TGTGCCAGCAGCTTAGGCCCAGGTAGCAATCAGCCCCAGCATTTT
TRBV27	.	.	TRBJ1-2	CASSSFGGAYGYTF	TGTGCCAGCAGTTCCTTCGGGGGGGCGTATGGCTACACCTTC